The 20 T cell receptor beta chains in this list originate from one sample, sequenced in a study of blood T cell repertoires in COVID-19. TCRdb keeps only in-frame clones here, not all; method: immunoSEQ multiplex PCR. The data show under 250,000 clones, roughly 83% seen once. Sequencing was done on a sample of peripheral blood. Source of these receptors: a woman between 70 and 85 years old with active or convalescent COVID-19.

The chain uses TRBV18 and TRBJ1-2, with 7 bases matching TRBD1. The CDR3 extends over 13 amino acids. The V and J ends lost 2 bases and 8 bases, in that order; junction bases with no gene match: 5. Germline CDR1 KGHSH, CDR2 LQKENI. For the CDR3, the DNA is TGTGCCAGCTCACCAGAGGGGGCAGGAGGCTACACCTTC. Residues: CASSPEGAGGYTF.

The chain uses TRBV6-5 and TRBJ1-2; TRBD1 matches 7 bases. The CDR3 is made up of 12 amino acids. V lost 6 bases, J lost 2 bases, and 0 bases stayed unmatched. CDR1 and CDR2 from the germline V gene are MNHEY and SVGAGI. The CDR3 reads CASRGQNYGYTF. In DNA, the CDR3 is TGTGCCAGCAGGGGACAGAACTATGGCTACACCTTC.

This clone has only a few counts. V gene TRBV6-2 or TRBV6-3 combines with J gene TRBJ1-3, with D uncertain. There are 15 residues in the CDR3. Germline CDR1 reads MNHEY; CDR2 reads SVGEGT. The V gene lost 2 bases and the J gene lost 0 bases, with 8 bases spanning the gap. The chain's CDR3 is CASSYVSHSGNTIYF. The CDR3 nucleotides read TGTGCCAGCAGTTACGTCAGTCACTCTGGAAACACCATATATTTT.

This chain connects TRBV5-4 to TRBJ2-7, with 9 bases that match TRBD2. V was clipped by 0 bases and J by 7 bases; unmatched bases: 8. This CDR3 has 15 amino acids. Germline V gives CDR1 SGHNT, CDR2 YYREEE (reference sequence). CDR3 nucleotides: TGTGCCAGCAGCTTGGTTGGCGGGAGGGCGGGGGAGCAGTACTTC. This gives the protein CASSLVGGRAGEQYF.

In its sample, this clone was seen a few times. The chain uses TRBV7-2 and TRBJ1-6; D is undetermined. Trimming left V 5 bases short and J 4 bases short, with 18 bases between. CDR1 SGHTA and CDR2 FQGNSA come from the germline V gene. The CDR3 runs 17 residues. CDR3 DNA: TGTGCCAGCAGCGATCCAACACGAGGAACTTATAATTCACCCCTCCACTTT. This translates into CASSDPTRGTYNSPLHF.

The chain has TRBV7-9 and TRBJ1-1; D perhaps matches TRBD1 (5 bases). The CDR3 spans 14 residues. Looked up from germline, CDR1 is SEHNR and CDR2 is FQNEAQ (reference sequence). V was cut by 7 bases and J by 4 bases, with 16 bases left in between. The CDR3 loop is CASNHMTVGTEAFF. CDR3 nucleotides: TGTGCCAGCAACCATATGACAGTTGGCACTGAAGCTTTCTTT. The whole variable domain, remainder taken from reference TRBV7-9 and TRBJ1-1, is DTGVSQNPRHKITKRGQNVTFRCDPISEHNRLYWYRQTLGQGPEFLTYFQNEAQLEKSRLLSDRFSAERPKGSFSTLEIQRTEQGDSAMYLCASNHMTVGTEAFFGQGTRLTVV.

V usage is TRBV5-1 and J usage is TRBJ2-3; 9 bases agree with TRBD2. Germline loops: CDR1 SGHRS, CDR2 YFSETQ. The J segment lost 1 base and the V segment lost 4 bases, leaving 1 base of the junction unmatched. The CDR3 runs to 14 residues. For the CDR3, the DNA is TGCGCCAGCAGCCGACTAGCGGGCACAGATACGCAGTATTTT. Translating it yields CASSRLAGTDTQYF.

This clone was seen a single time. This sample also contains other DNA sequences that code for the same CDR3. The rearrangement joins TRBV12-3 or TRBV12-4 to TRBJ2-7; D is perhaps TRBD2 (5 bases). The V end was cut by 2 bases, the J end by 3 bases, with 5 bases between. This CDR3 spans 12 amino acids. This CDR3 reads CASSLSGYEQYF. DNA of the CDR3: TGTGCCAGCAGTTTAAGCGGCTACGAGCAGTACTTC.

The chain is built from TRBV29-1 and TRBJ1-2; D gene ambiguous. The CDR3 is made up of 12 amino acids. Trimming removed 4 bases from V and 4 bases from J, with 10 bases in between. Germline V gene sequence: CDR1 SQVTM, CDR2 ANQGSEA. CDR3 nucleotide sequence: TGCAGCGTTGGGCCGTCCATCTATGGCTACACCTTC. Translated: CSVGPSIYGYTF.

The rearrangement joins TRBV9 to TRBJ1-2; D call uncertain. CDR3 length: 16 residues. Per the germline V gene, CDR1 is SGDLS and CDR2 is YYNGEE. Trimming stripped 6 bases from V and 4 bases from J, with 22 bases between. CDR3 protein: CASTLSPSTFTYGYTF. The CDR3 region has the DNA TGTGCCAGCACCCTCTCCCCGTCTACCTTCACCTATGGCTACACCTTC.

This clone showed up just once. The chain has TRBV18 and TRBJ1-1; TRBD1 matches at 11 bases. CDR1 is KGHSH, CDR2 LQKENI, per germline. The CDR3 runs to 15 residues. V trimming: 4 bases; J trimming: 4 bases; junction bases outside the gene matches: 5. Written as DNA, the CDR3 is TGTGCCAGCTCACAGGGGACAGGGGGTGGCACTGAAGCTTTCTTT. Encoded protein: CASSQGTGGGTEAFF.

This clone has just one count. This chain links TRBV7-2 with TRBJ2-5; D possibly corresponds to TRBD1 (6 bases). The CDR3 has 13 amino acids. Germline CDR1 reads SGHTA; CDR2 reads FQGNSA. Between the trimmed V and J ends, which lost 4 bases and 5 bases, there was a span of 11 bases. In DNA, the CDR3 is TGTGCCAGCAGCTCCGGACAGCTGGAGACCCAGTACTTC. Its translation: CASSSGQLETQYF.

The J gene is TRBJ2-5, the V gene TRBV7-9; D unresolved. This CDR3 region has 12 residues. Trimming removed 1 base from V and 5 bases from J, with 5 bases in between. Germline V lookup: CDR1 SEHNR, CDR2 FQNEAQ (reference sequence). CDR3: CASSLGRETQYF. CDR3 bases: TGTGCCAGCAGCTTAGGTCGGGAGACCCAGTACTTC.

The rearrangement joins TRBV2 to TRBJ1-4; TRBD1 matches at 10 bases. J was trimmed by 3 bases and V by 6 bases; bases with no gene match: 7. Germline CDR1 and CDR2: SNHLY and FYNNEI. The CDR3 length is 16 residues. CDR3 sequence: CASRLTGGGANEKLFF. The CDR3 nucleotides read TGTGCCAGCAGGCTGACAGGGGGCGGGGCTAATGAAAAACTGTTTTTT.

V usage is TRBV5-1 and J usage is TRBJ2-5, with D perhaps matching TRBD2 (5 bases). The germline V and J ends were trimmed by 5 bases and 4 bases, with 15 bases remaining between them. Germline CDR1 and CDR2: SGHRS and YFSETQ. This CDR3 comprises 14 residues. CDR3 region: CASSFNGVAETQYF. The CDR3 DNA follows: TGCGCCAGCAGTTTCAACGGGGTTGCAGAGACCCAGTACTTC. The full variable domain, rest sourced from reference TRBV5-1 and TRBJ2-5, is KAGVTQTPRYLIKTRGQQVTLSCSPISGHRSVSWYQQTPGQGLQFLFEYFSETQRNKGNFPGRFSGRQFSNSRSEMNVSTLELGDSALYLCASSFNGVAETQYFGPGTRLLVL.

The chain couples TRBV6-5 to TRBJ1-2, with 7 nucleotides matching TRBD1. Germline assignment: CDR1 MNHEY and CDR2 SVGAGI. The CDR3 runs 16 residues. V was pared by 8 bases and J by 8 bases, with 20 bases of the junction left unmatched. CDR3 sequence: CASRFAMATGMSGYTF. CDR3 DNA sequence: TGTGCCAGCCGTTTCGCAATGGCGACAGGGATGAGCGGCTACACCTTC.

The chain recombines TRBV6-4 with TRBJ2-1; D not certain. Trimming removed 0 bases from V and 4 bases from J, with 7 bases in between. Per the germline V gene, CDR1 is MRHNA and CDR2 is SNTAGT. The CDR3 contains 14 residues. CDR3 region: CASSDSTEYNEQFF. The CDR3 nucleotides read TGTGCCAGCAGTGACTCGACTGAGTACAATGAGCAGTTCTTC.

The rearrangement links TRBV10-1 to TRBJ2-5, with TRBD2 matching over 7 bases. Per the germline V gene, CDR1 is WNHNN and CDR2 is SYGVQD (reference sequence). V gave up 9 bases and J gave up 4 bases; unmatched junction bases: 17. This CDR3 contains 16 residues. CDR3 sequence reads: CASPLVIPRGGETQYF. For the CDR3, the DNA is TGCGCCAGTCCTCTAGTGATACCCCGCGGGGGAGAGACCCAGTACTTC.

The chain uses TRBV6-5 and TRBJ1-3; 7 bases line up with TRBD1. The CDR3 consists of 12 residues. V trimming: 7 bases; J trimming: 7 bases; junction bases outside the gene matches: 4. CDR1 and CDR2 from the germline V gene are MNHEY and SVGAGI. The CDR3 here is CASTSQGNTIYF. CDR3 in DNA: TGTGCCAGCACCTCACAGGGGAACACCATATATTTT.

The chain links TRBV5-4 to TRBJ1-1; the match to TRBD1 covers 7 bases. The CDR3 has 15 residues. CDR1 is SGHNT and CDR2 is YYREEE in the germline V gene (reference sequence). V was clipped by 3 bases and J by 0 bases; unmatched bases: 5. The CDR3 coding sequence is TGTGCCAGCAGCTCCGGGACAGACATGAACACTGAAGCTTTCTTT. This translates into CASSSGTDMNTEAFF. Looking up the rest from reference TRBV5-4 and TRBJ1-1 gives the full variable domain: ETGVTQSPTHLIKTRGQQVTLRCSSQSGHNTVSWYQQALGQGPQFIFQYYREEENGRGNFPPRFSGLQFPNYSSELNVNALELDDSALYLCASSSGTDMNTEAFFGQGTRLTVV.